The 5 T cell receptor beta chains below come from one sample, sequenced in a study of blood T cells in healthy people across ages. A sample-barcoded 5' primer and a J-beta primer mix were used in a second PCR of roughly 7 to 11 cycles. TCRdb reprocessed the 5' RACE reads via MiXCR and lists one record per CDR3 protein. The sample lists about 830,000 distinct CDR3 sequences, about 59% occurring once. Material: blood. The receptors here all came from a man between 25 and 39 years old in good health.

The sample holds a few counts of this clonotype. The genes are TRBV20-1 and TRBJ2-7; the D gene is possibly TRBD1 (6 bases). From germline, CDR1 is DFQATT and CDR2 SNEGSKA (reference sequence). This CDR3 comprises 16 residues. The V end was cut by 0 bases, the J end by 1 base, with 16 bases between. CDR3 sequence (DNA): TGCAGTGCTAGAGACGATACAGGGCTGATATCCTACGAGCAGTACTTC. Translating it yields CSARDDTGLISYEQYF.

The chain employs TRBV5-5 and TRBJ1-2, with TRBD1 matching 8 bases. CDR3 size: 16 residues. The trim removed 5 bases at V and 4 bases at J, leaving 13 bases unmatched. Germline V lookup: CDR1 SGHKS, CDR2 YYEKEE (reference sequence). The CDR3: CASSSWGQEYPYGYTF. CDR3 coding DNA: TGTGCCAGCAGTAGCTGGGGACAGGAATACCCCTATGGCTACACCTTC.

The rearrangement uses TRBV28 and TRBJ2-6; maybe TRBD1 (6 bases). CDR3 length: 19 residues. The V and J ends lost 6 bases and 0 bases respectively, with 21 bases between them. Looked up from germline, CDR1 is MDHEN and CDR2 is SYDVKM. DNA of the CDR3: TGTGCCAGCAGCCCTGATCTACAGGGTTTTCACTCTGGGGCCAACGTCCTGACTTTC. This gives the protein CASSPDLQGFHSGANVLTF.

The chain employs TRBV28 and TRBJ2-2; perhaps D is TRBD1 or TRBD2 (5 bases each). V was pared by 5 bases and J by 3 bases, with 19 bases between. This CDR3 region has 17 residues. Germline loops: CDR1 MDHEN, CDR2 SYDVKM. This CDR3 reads CASSNDRIGDDTGELFF. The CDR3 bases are TGTGCCAGCAGTAACGATAGGATAGGGGACGACACCGGGGAGCTGTTTTTT.

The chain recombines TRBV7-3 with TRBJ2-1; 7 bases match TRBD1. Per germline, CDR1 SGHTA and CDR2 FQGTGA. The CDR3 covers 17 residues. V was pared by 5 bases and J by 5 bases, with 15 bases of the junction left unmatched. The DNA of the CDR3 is TGTGCCAGCAGCCCCCGTGGCCGGGACAGATCAAACAATGAGCAGTTCTTC. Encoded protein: CASSPRGRDRSNNEQFF.